These 20 T cell receptor beta chains were all obtained from the same sample, sequenced in a study of blood T cell repertoires in COVID-19. Measured with immunoSEQ multiplex PCR; TCRdb has only the in-frame clones, and not every one. The sample lists 300,000 to 400,000 clones; roughly 90% were seen once. The sample comprised peripheral blood. These receptors originate from a woman in her thirties with COVID-19, enrolled during active disease.

This chain links TRBV20-1 with TRBJ1-1, with D possibly TRBD1 on 6 matching bases. Trimming shortened V by 3 bases and J by 0 bases, and 11 bases separated the two germline ends. CDR1 and CDR2 (germline): DFQATT, SNEGSKA (reference sequence). The CDR3 is made up of 14 amino acids. The CDR3 protein is CSASLGHLNTEAFF. CDR3 coding DNA: TGCAGTGCTAGTCTGGGACACCTGAACACTGAAGCTTTCTTT.

The chain has TRBV29-1 and TRBJ1-2, with 9 nucleotides matching TRBD1. Germline V CDR1 and CDR2: SQVTM, ANQGSEA. This CDR3 is 12 amino acids long. After removal of 6 bases from V and 5 bases from J, the junction contained 4 bases not matched to a gene. In nucleotides, the CDR3 is TGCAGCGTAACAGGGGGCTGGTATGGCTACACCTTC. Amino acids: CSVTGGWYGYTF.

This chain joins TRBV5-4 and TRBJ1-6; 8 nucleotides match TRBD1. Germline V gene sequence: CDR1 SGHNT, CDR2 YYREEE (reference sequence). This CDR3 contains 17 residues. Trimming at V came to 2 bases and at J to 1 base, leaving 5 bases not matched to a gene. CDR3 in DNA: TGTGCCAGCAGCTTAGCAGGGGGCCGATCCTATAATTCACCCCTCCACTTT. Its translation: CASSLAGGRSYNSPLHF.

The chain carries TRBV4-1 and TRBJ2-7; 7 bases are a match to TRBD1. Germline V gene sequence: CDR1 MGHRA, CDR2 YSYEKL. CDR3 length: 17 amino acids. V lost 2 bases, J lost 0 bases, and 10 bases stayed unmatched. CDR3 bases: TGCGCCAGCAGCCAAACTTACCGGGACAGCGACTCCTACGAGCAGTACTTC. It encodes CASSQTYRDSDSYEQYF.

The chain recombines TRBV19 with TRBJ1-2; a possible D gene is TRBD1 (6 bases). This CDR3 region has 16 residues. Germline-derived CDR1 and CDR2 are LNHDA and SQIVND (reference sequence). The V and J ends lost 6 bases and 3 bases respectively, with 20 bases between them. The CDR3 protein is CASSGEGMGAHYGYTF. In DNA form, the CDR3 reads TGTGCCAGTAGCGGAGAGGGGATGGGGGCCCACTATGGCTACACCTTC.

V is TRBV21-1 and J is TRBJ2-2; the table's D call of TRBD1 was not tested on the DNA. TRBV21-1 is flagged as a pseudogene. CDR3 size: 15 residues. The DNA for the CDR3 is TGTGCCAGCAGCAAACCAGACAGGGTCACCGGGGAGCTGTTTTTT. Residues: CASSKPDRVTGELFF.

This clone was detected many times. This rearrangement joins TRBV2 to TRBJ2-1, with 7 bases aligning to TRBD2. Germline V gives CDR1 SNHLY, CDR2 FYNNEI. CDR3 size: 16 residues. V lost 2 bases, J lost 0 bases, and 4 bases stayed unmatched. The CDR3 region is CASSEWLAASYNEQFF. The CDR3 bases are TGTGCCAGCAGTGAATGGCTAGCGGCCTCCTACAATGAGCAGTTCTTC.

The chain carries TRBV19 and TRBJ1-2; 9 bases match TRBD1. Germline CDR1 reads LNHDA; CDR2 reads SQIVND (reference sequence). CDR3 length equals 15 residues. After removal of 3 bases from V and 4 bases from J, the junction contained 6 bases not matched to a gene. The CDR3 spells CASSINRGRSYGYTF. CDR3 bases: TGTGCCAGTAGTATTAACAGGGGGCGATCCTATGGCTACACCTTC.

CDR3 in amino acids: CASSLLTGGGIQYF. The CDR3, as DNA: TGTGCCAGCAGCCTCCTGACAGGGGGCGGCATTCAGTACTTC. The rearrangement joins TRBV14 to TRBJ2-4, with 10 bases matching TRBD1. This CDR3 spans 14 amino acids. Germline loops: CDR1 SGHDN, CDR2 FVKESK. Trimming at V came to 4 bases and at J to 9 bases, leaving 6 bases not matched to a gene. Variable domain in full (rest from reference TRBV14 and TRBJ2-4): EAGVTQFPSHSVIEKGQTVTLRCDPISGHDNLYWYRRVMGKEIKFLLHFVKESKQDESGMPNNRFLAERTGGTYSTLKVQPAELEDSGVYFCASSLLTGGGIQYFGAGTRLSVL.

V is TRBV6-5 and J is TRBJ2-7, with D perhaps TRBD1 (6 bases). The ends were cut back, 7 bases at V and 5 bases at J, with 21 bases in the middle. From germline, CDR1 is MNHEY and CDR2 SVGAGI. The CDR3 has 15 residues. CDR3 protein: CASISPGAGDNEQYV. The CDR3, as DNA: TGTGCCAGCATCTCCCCCGGGGCAGGGGACAACGAGCAGTACGTC.

The rearrangement uses TRBV19 and TRBJ1-4; D is unclear. The V end was cut by 8 bases, the J end by 2 bases, with 9 bases between. The CDR3 has 13 residues. Per germline, CDR1 LNHDA and CDR2 SQIVND (reference sequence). CDR3 nucleotide sequence: TGTGCCAGTTCTCCCGGGACTAATGAAAAACTGTTTTTT. Its translation: CASSPGTNEKLFF.

CDR3 residues: CASSPGTLKSTEAFF. The CDR3, as DNA: TGTGCCAGCAGTCCCGGGACATTGAAAAGCACTGAAGCTTTCTTT. The chain combines TRBV6-2 or TRBV6-3 with TRBJ1-1; tentatively, D is TRBD1 (6 bases). CDR1 and CDR2 from the germline V gene are MNHEY and SVGEGT. V shed 5 bases and J shed 4 bases, with 17 bases lying between them. This CDR3 region has 15 residues.

This clone appeared once. The V call is TRBV7-9, the J call TRBJ2-7; TRBD2 might be the D (6 bases). This CDR3 has 15 residues. Germline CDR1 reads SEHNR; CDR2 reads FQNEAQ (reference sequence). The V end lost 2 bases, the J end lost 5 bases, and 16 bases lay between the germline ends. CDR3 coding DNA: TGTGCCAGCAGCTTAAATGCGGCGGGGAGAAACGAGCAGTACTTC. This sequence encodes CASSLNAAGRNEQYF.

This sequence joins TRBV7-9 and TRBJ2-5, with 15 nucleotides matching TRBD2. Germline-derived CDR1 and CDR2 are SEHNR and FQNEAQ (reference sequence). CDR3 size: 18 residues. V trimming: 0 bases; J trimming: 6 bases; junction bases outside the gene matches: 8. Here the CDR3 DNA reads TGTGCCAGCAGCTTAGCCCTAGGACTAGCGGGGGGGCCTAAGACCCAGTACTTC. Translated, it gives CASSLALGLAGGPKTQYF.

This sequence joins TRBV5-8 and TRBJ1-2, with unresolved D. Trimming took 5 bases from V and 7 from J, leaving 15 bases between them. The germline gives CDR1 SGHTS, CDR2 YDEGEE. The CDR3 spans 13 residues. The CDR3: CASRPPLSGGYTF. CDR3 DNA sequence: TGTGCCAGCAGACCTCCGTTATCGGGTGGCTACACCTTC.

This chain connects TRBV6-2 or TRBV6-3 to TRBJ2-5; 13 bases align to TRBD2. CDR3 length: 17 amino acids. Germline V gene lookup returns CDR1 MNHEY and CDR2 SVGEGT. The junction had 11 bases not matched to a gene; V was cut back by 6 bases and J by 4 bases. This CDR3 reads CASSSPGTSGVGETQYF. In nucleotides, the CDR3 is TGTGCCAGCAGCTCCCCTGGGACTAGCGGGGTGGGAGAGACCCAGTACTTC.

The genes are TRBV10-2 and TRBJ2-7, with D hard to call. CDR3 length: 12 residues. Germline V lookup: CDR1 WSHSY, CDR2 SAAADI. With 3 bases removed from V and 2 bases from J, the gap between germline ends came to 5 bases. The CDR3 region is CASSDHPYEQYF. In DNA form, the CDR3 reads TGCGCCAGCAGTGACCATCCCTACGAGCAGTACTTC.

The V and J genes are TRBV4-3 and TRBJ2-3, with TRBD2 matching 8 bases. CDR1 is LGHNA, CDR2 YSLEER, per germline. The CDR3 runs to 17 residues. Trimming removed 4 bases from V and 2 bases from J; junction bases left unmatched: 11. The CDR3 reads CASSPFDGTSHTDTQYF. The CDR3 DNA sequence: TGCGCCAGCAGCCCCTTCGACGGGACTAGTCACACAGATACGCAGTATTTT.

V and J are TRBV19 and TRBJ2-4; tentative D call: TRBD2 (6 bases). The CDR3 loop spans 13 amino acids. The V gene's germline CDR1 is LNHDA and CDR2 SQIVND (reference sequence). V lost 5 bases and J lost 1, with 6 bases in between. CDR3 bases: TGTGCCAGTAGTGGAGGGGCCAAAAACATTCAGTACTTC. Its translation: CASSGGAKNIQYF. Full variable domain (outside the CDR3, taken from reference TRBV19 and TRBJ2-4): DGGITQSPKYLFRKEGQNVTLSCEQNLNHDAMYWYRQDPGQGLRLIYYSQIVNDFQKGDIAEGYSVSREKKESFPLTVTSAQKNPTAFYLCASSGGAKNIQYFGAGTRLSVL.

The chain is built from TRBV29-1 and TRBJ2-7; 7 bases fit TRBD2. There are 14 residues in the CDR3. Germline trimming cut 1 base from V and 6 bases from J; bases unmatched to any gene: 9. Germline lookup yields CDR1 SQVTM and CDR2 ANQGSEA. The CDR3 nucleotides read TGCAGCGTTGAAGGACTAGCTGGTATCTCCGAGCAGTACTTC. Residues: CSVEGLAGISEQYF.